This entry concerns a single T cell receptor (beta chain). This clone appeared once. Which antigen it targets is not known. One base away there is no much larger clone; base qualities are not given. This record belongs to a study of cytomegalovirus exposure and HLA in healthy donors (dated by TCRdb to the late 2010s). Background on the whole study: In an earlier analysis of approximately 640 of the donors, around 300 Gb of sequence data and 117 million unique TCR beta sequences from about 190 million T cells were reported. Rather than using new phenotypic data, the later analysis identified candidate immune exposures from TCR beta sequences and from how often those sequences occurred across donors. On average, roughly 240,000 unique TCR beta nucleotide sequences were sequenced per donor among 398 genotyped donors of the cohort, with around 19% of those sequences being non-productive. Of the 300 to 500 genotyped donors, 75% to 85% were placed in the genetic ancestry cluster associated with self-reported Caucasian donors. A later analysis re-examined previously published TCR beta repertoires from 610 or so donors and added high-resolution HLA genotyping to investigate patterns of TCR occurrence. About 300 gigabases of sequencing data and roughly 80 million unique TCR sequences made up an early release that covered under 750 HLA-typed donors. To predict cytomegalovirus infection status, the study brought together high-throughput TCR immunosequencing, statistical association of individual TCRs with disease status, and machine learning. An earlier analysis of a few hundred of the donors applied high-throughput TCR beta sequencing to assess whether each TCR beta V gene segment acted as functional or pseudogenic. Genome-wide SNP genotypes for about 60% of the roughly 670 donors were used in a later genetic analysis, which treated that subset as a discovery cohort. The number of typed donors differed by locus: roughly 620-630 for A, B, C, DRB1 and DQB1; 500 to 550 for DQA1; fewer than 610 for DPA1; and around 470 for DPB1. HLA typing included class I and class II loci at four-digit resolution. Because of strong linkage in the cohort, 4 to 6 DR-DQ haplotypes were treated as single units for association and clustering. All discovery cohort repertoires had been generated on a single sequencing platform. The study aimed to test whether signatures of past pathogen exposure could be identified by cataloging public T cell receptors. The study used immunosequencing to profile the T cell repertoires of approximately 640 subjects and linked those repertoires to cytomegalovirus serostatus. Alongside the repertoire data, information on donor age, sex, ethnicity and CMV serostatus was compiled. In addition to the first cohort of roughly 700 subjects, a separate validation cohort of approximately 110 different subjects was used.

In total, approximately 700 healthy bone marrow donors made up the cohort. Cohort members were all nominally healthy when sampled, although unrecorded immune exposures were likely present. The donor tested CMV seronegative, placing the donor among the 350 or so seronegative members of the cohort. A peripheral blood sample was collected from each donor, and TCR beta sequencing was performed on peripheral blood mononuclear cells. The Qiagen DNeasy Blood Extraction Kit was used to extract genomic DNA from the blood cell samples. The CDR3 runs 12 amino acids, cysteine and phenylalanine included. Only the CDR3 part of the read is kept: 36 bases, read in frame from the first base. The germline V gene yields SNHLY for CDR1 and FYNNEI for CDR2. The junction shows trimming of 4 bases on V and 4 bases on J, plus 8 bases between the germline ends. General conclusions and limits of the study: A later analysis associated some 17,000 TCR beta sequences with specific HLA alleles at a false discovery rate of 0.05. It was suggested by the authors that the approach could potentially be generalized to other disease states and immunological phenotypes. In a later analysis, the rate of TCR association differed among HLA loci, with DRB1 alleles having the most associated TCRs and HLA-C alleles having the fewest. In a later analysis, HLA-associated TCR beta chains showed more clonal expansion and lower generation probabilities than non-associated chains that were equally common. The 87-base-pair reads could not distinguish some IMGT-functional V segments, including TRBV6-2 and TRBV6-3, so those segments were excluded. Across donors, most TCR sequences were observed very rarely, whereas some public TCRs were present in many individuals. The study gave a list of under 200 TCR beta chains associated with cytomegalovirus. A further reported finding was that TCR beta sequences accurately predicted the HLA-A and HLA-B alleles for most subjects in the first cohort. A later genetic analysis reported fewer N-insertions in productive TCRs among donors in an Asian-associated ancestry cluster than the approximately 670-donor mean. In vitro tests confirmed that three of the cytomegalovirus-associated TCR beta chains recognize cytomegalovirus antigens. A later analysis reported that several top co-occurrence clusters appeared linked to parvovirus B19, influenza, CMV and Epstein-Barr virus. When HLA alleles, especially DR and DQ, strongly co-occurred, attributing TCR associations to individual alleles was difficult. A later genetic analysis associated a missense DCLRE1C variant with V-gene and J-gene trimming of TCR beta chains, and an independent cohort replicated the association. For the cohort, immune exposure information was limited to CMV serostatus. In this cohort, only TCR beta chains were sequenced, and detectable features were limited by the absence of alpha or paired-chain data. HLA typing was unavailable for some donors at each locus, so association tests used only the typed subset. The classifier was reported to diagnose cytomegalovirus status with high specificity and sensitivity in both the original cohort and the validation cohort. A cluster of highly shared sequence variants was judged likely to represent a technical artifact of the sequencing pipeline. The presence/absence analyses assumed that sequencing depth was roughly uniform across donors, and that assumption may not be true. Because counts were too low, more than 15 rarely observed V segments, including chromosome 9 orphons, were left out of the earlier analysis of 500 to 650 of the donors. In an earlier analysis of approximately 600 of the donors, most TCR beta V segments were observed in productive rearrangements about 90% or about 30% of the time, broadly matching IMGT annotations. Most CMV-associated TCR beta chains appeared to be HLA-restricted in a later analysis, and the HLA associations seemed to be driven largely by CMV exposure. Correlated functional status among segregating V segments might reflect linkage disequilibrium, but an unknown experimental factor could not be ruled out.

Receptor libraries were prepared by the immunoSEQ multiplex PCR assay. For the multiplex PCR, a mixture combining 60 forward primers for TCR Vbeta segments and 13 reverse primers for TCR Jbeta segments was used. Amplification of the CDR3 region of rearranged TCR beta genes was performed with a multiplex PCR assay on genomic DNA. On the Illumina HiSeq System, the amplified TCR beta libraries were sequenced as 87-base-pair reads. The original pipeline was this. In a later analysis, tens of millions of unique TCR beta chains were counted across the roughly 610 repertoires, and approximately 9.9 million of these chains were shared by at least two donors. Raw reads were error-corrected and collapsed into unique sequences with a nearest-neighbor algorithm that merged closely related sequences to remove PCR and sequencing errors. To assign V, D and J gene segments, CDR3 sequences were aligned to IMGT reference sequences. For a sequence to be retained, a match of at least six nucleotides was required to both a V gene segment and a J gene segment. Rearrangements were classified as productive when the CDR3 lacked stop codons and remained in frame with V and J, and all other rearrangements were classified as non-productive. Following IMGT convention, CDR3 was defined as the stretch from the second conserved V-encoded cysteine to the conserved J-encoded phenylalanine. The earlier analysis of about 620 of the donors excluded sequences that lacked an unambiguous match to a single V gene segment. An earlier analysis of some 610 of the donors called V segments functional above 56.7% productive rearrangements and segregating when the between-donor standard deviation exceeded 5%. A statistical classification framework was developed to diagnose cytomegalovirus status using the catalog of TCR beta chain sequences. A later analysis assigned V and J genes by comparing TCR nucleotide sequences with IMGT/GENE-DB human TR gene sequences. A later analysis assigned CDR3 sequences and most-parsimonious VDJ recombination scenarios with the TCRdist pipeline. In a later analysis, each TCR beta chain was defined by its CDR3 amino acid sequence together with its V-gene family, and reads without a unique V-gene family were excluded. To address suspected cross-contamination and a sequencing artifact, a later analysis removed around 590 highly shared, low-generation-probability nucleotide sequences. A later analysis calculated a clonal expansion index for each public chain from normalized within-repertoire ranks of inferred template counts. In a later analysis, generation probabilities were computed using a VDJ recombination model fitted to out-of-frame rearrangements, and the results were checked against IGoR. Hypergeometric tests were used in a later analysis to score TCR-TCR, TCR-HLA and TCR-CMV co-occurrence, with a repertoire-size bias correction applied to the TCR pairs. To estimate false discovery rates, a later analysis permuted the HLA or CMV assignments 20 times. In a later analysis, co-occurring TCRs were grouped with DBSCAN, and TCRdist sequence similarity was added when clustering was performed within HLA-allele-positive subsets. Repertoires with fewer than 30,000 or more than 120,000 public chains, plus five repertoires with anomalous nucleotide sharing, were excluded from co-occurrence clustering. TCRdb took over this immuneACCESS table, retaining in-frame rearrangements with V and J assigned. Such tables are incomplete; in checked studies, under half of the missing clones stem from an unresolved V gene, and the remainder is unexplained. From that table come the V and J calls and clone size; the DNA was used to work out D and trimming. Within this sample are around 85,000 clones, with roughly 80% of them counted one time only. The top ten constitute under 1.2% of the sample.

The clonotype originates from a male donor in good health and CMV-seronegative. The sample consisted of PBMCs. The V and J segments used are TRBV2 and TRBJ2-7; the D gene is unclear. The CDR3 protein is CASSANLYEQYF. The nucleotide sequence reads as follows: TGTGCCAGCAGTGCGAACCTATACGAGCAGTACTTC. This CDR3, with the reference TRBV2 and TRBJ2-7 proteins standing in past its ends, gives the full variable domain EPEVTQTPSHQVTQMGQEVILRCVPISNHLYFYWYRQILGQKVEFLVSFYNNEISEKSEIFDDQFSVERPDGSNFTLKIRSTKLEDSAMYFCASSANLYEQYFGPGTRLTVT.